This is a list of T cell receptor beta chains from one sample in a study of a mutant IDH1 vaccine in newly diagnosed glioma. Using immunoSEQ multiplex PCR, the repertoire was profiled, and TCRdb retains in-frame clones only, with some absent. Of roughly 60,000 clones listed, under 90% are singletons. Antigens for these TCRs are unknown. The material sequenced was PBMCs, taken from a glioma patient whose treatment included an IDH1 peptide vaccine. Receptors were obtained from a man aged 25 to 45 with glioma. CDR3s include the opening cysteine and the closing phenylalanine or tryptophan. A D gene is named only where the DNA matches it firmly. Clone size, where shown, is once, few, many, or a class for clones that have expanded.

j_call	d_call	v_call	clone_size	cdr3_nt	cdr3_aa
TRBJ2-7	-	TRBV10-2	-	TGCGCCAGCAGCGACCTTCAAGCCTACTCCTACGAGCAGTACTTC	CASSDLQAYSYEQYF
TRBJ1-2	TRBD1	TRBV28	-	TGTGCCAGCAGTCTAGGCCCAGGGGGCGGGTATGGCTACACCTTC	CASSLGPGGGYGYTF
TRBJ1-2	-	TRBV7-9	medium-sized	TGTGCCAGCAGCGATTCAAAGGGACTTTCCTTTGAGAACTATGGCTACACCTTC	CASSDSKGLSFENYGYTF
TRBJ2-1	TRBD2	TRBV9	-	TGTGCCAGCAGCGGCCTAGCGGGAGCCTACAATGAGCAGTTCTTC	CASSGLAGAYNEQFF
TRBJ1-2	TRBD1	TRBV19	-	TGTGCCAGTTCCCCTCGGACAGGCGTGGATTATGAATATGGCTACACCTTC	CASSPRTGVDYEYGYTF
TRBJ1-1	-	TRBV19	-	TGTGCCAGTAGTATCAGGCAGAACACTGAAGCTTTCTTT	CASSIRQNTEAFF
TRBJ1-6	-	TRBV5-4	-	TGTGCCAGCAGCTTCCGTGTGATTGATTCACCCCTCCACTTT	CASSFRVIDSPLHF
TRBJ1-2	-	TRBV19	-	TGTGCCAGCCTTGAGGCCCTGGACAGAGAAAACTATGGCTACACCTTC	CASLEALDRENYGYTF
TRBJ1-1	-	TRBV28	-	TGTGCCAGCAGTTTACTTGGGGAGAACACTGAAGCTTTCTTT	CASSLLGENTEAFF
TRBJ1-1	-	TRBV20-1	-	TGCAGTGCTAGACAGAACACTGAAGCTTTCTTT	CSARQNTEAFF
TRBJ1-2	-	TRBV20-1	-	TGCAGTGCTAGAGAGACAGCGGGGTACACCTTC	CSARETAGYTF
TRBJ2-5	-	TRBV5-4	-	TGTGCCAGCAGCTCCGGACAGACCCAAGAGACCCAGTACTTC	CASSSGQTQETQYF
TRBJ1-1	TRBD1	TRBV6-6	-	TGTGCCAGCAGTTTTGGACAGGGACTGAACACTGAAGCTTTCTTT	CASSFGQGLNTEAFF
TRBJ2-7	-	TRBV6-4	once	TGTGCCAACCTCGGAGAGCACGAGCAGTACTTC	CANLGEHEQYF
TRBJ2-2	-	TRBV16	-	TGTGCCAGCAGCACAGGGACGAACACCGGGGAGCTGTTTTTT	CASSTGTNTGELFF
TRBJ2-1	-	TRBV5-1	few	TGCGCCAGCAGCTTGGCGGCCCTCTCCTACAATGAGCAGTTCTTC	CASSLAALSYNEQFF
TRBJ1-2	TRBD1	TRBV5-1	once	TGCGCCAGCAGCTTAGGGGACAGGGACTATGGCTACACCTTC	CASSLGDRDYGYTF
TRBJ2-2	-	TRBV7-3	-	TGTGCCAGCAGCTTCACCAGAGGCGACACCGGGGAGCTGTTTTTT	CASSFTRGDTGELFF
TRBJ1-2	-	TRBV6-5	-	TGTGCCAGCAGTGATACTGGACAGAGCTATGGCTACACCTTC	CASSDTGQSYGYTF
TRBJ2-7	TRBD2	TRBV5-1	-	TGCGCCAGCAGACAGGATAGCGGGAGTTACGAGCAGTACTTC	CASRQDSGSYEQYF
TRBJ1-6	TRBD1	TRBV27	-	TGTGCCAGCGCCAGCTCCGGGACAGGGGGGTCACCCCTCCACTTT	CASASSGTGGSPLHF